This T cell receptor (beta chain) came from a study of cytomegalovirus exposure and HLA in healthy donors. The study's findings and limits: A later analysis appeared to link common viral pathogens to several of the most significant clusters. Associated with cytomegalovirus, according to the listing, were around 170 TCR beta chains. Immune exposure information comprised only CMV serostatus. A further, later analysis showed that HLA-associated TCR beta chains (compared with equally common others) were more clonally expanded.

This CDR3 contains 12 residues. V shed 10 bases and J shed 0 bases, with 10 bases lying between them. The V gene's germline CDR1 is SNHLY and CDR2 FYNNEI. It was with 60 Vbeta and 13 Jbeta primers that the PCR ran. The table came from immunoSEQ multiplex PCR; TCRdb's copy has only in-frame clones and leaves some out. This repertoire shows 93,000 or so clones, 60% to 70% found once; its top ten account for around 3.3%. Only one count was recorded for this clone. No antigen is known for it. This receptor was identified in a woman aged 50 to 60 in good health and CMV-seronegative. The rearrangement links TRBV2 to TRBJ2-7; no reliable D call. The sample taken for sequencing was PBMCs. CDR3 nucleotide sequence: TGTGCCATTACGGGTCTCTCCTACGAGCAGTACTTC. It encodes CAITGLSYEQYF.